This TCR beta chain came from a study of T cells after yellow fever vaccination (dated by TCRdb to about 2019). The study in broad terms: The SMART-Seq v4 Ultra Low Input RNA kit was used to prepare libraries from fractions with low cell numbers. The cohort comprised two healthy male donors, one aged 18 to 30 and one aged 30 to 40 years. Bulk PBMC replicates and cell subsets were isolated from blood drawn at multiple timepoints before and after both primary and secondary immunization. To follow T-cell clones before and after primary and booster YFV17D yellow fever vaccination, bulk TCR alpha and beta repertoires were sequenced over time. Points the paper makes about the study in general: Because the study included only a couple of donors, the extent to which the findings can be generalized is limited. Because abundant contaminating clonotypes from the bulk population could be contained in FACS-sorted repertoires, computational filtering was required. After the booster, most clones that had expanded after primary vaccination were detected again (approximately 97% of CD4 and under 90% of CD8), suggesting broad maintenance of memory. Compared with the primary T-cell response, the secondary T-cell response was faster but weaker, reaching its peak on day 5 rather than on day 15. A small fraction of clonotypes showed up in both the CD4 and CD8 compartments, probably as a result of convergent recombination.

The data were produced on an Illumina NovaSeq 6000. TCR cDNA was synthesized by 5'RACE template switching, which introduced a universal primer site and unique molecular identifiers. cDNA synthesis was primed from both the TCR alpha and TCR beta constant segments. Two PCR steps were used to amplify libraries, with sample barcodes and sequencing adapters being added in the second step. Sequencing of libraries was performed on Illumina HiSeq 2500 (2x100 bp) or NovaSeq (2x150 bp). On the authors' methods: Reads were demultiplexed and collapsed into UMI consensus sequences with MIGEC, and V(D)J alignment was performed with MiXCR. Vaccine-responding clonotypes were identified with edgeR using replicate PBMC samples, with FDR below 0.01 and a log2 fold change above 5 up to day 15 being required. Bulk clonotypes were assigned CD4 or CD8 identity according to which sequenced CD4 or CD8 repertoire held them at higher abundance. In-frame beta chains were kept once TCRdb had trimmed the public reads at Q25 with fastp and called clones with MiXCR. Rows are unified per CDR3 protein, each entry keeping the most common DNA and genes. TCRdb assigned the V and J calls; the authors' analysis was not used. This sample comprises some 200,000 distinct CDR3 sequences, approximately 3.3% of them detected only once. The ten largest clones take up 3.2% of the sample.

The treatment or condition label corresponds to: live attenuated yellow fever vaccine strain. A standard Ficoll-Paque protocol was used to isolate PBMCs from peripheral blood. Dynabeads CD4 and CD8 positive selection kits were used to isolate the CD4 and CD8 T-cell fractions. RNA was extracted with TriZol from bulk PBMCs, CD4 and CD8 fractions, and dextramer-positive and dextramer-negative fractions. Of note for this clonotype: It has no known antigen specificity. No much larger clone exists at a distance of one base, and base qualities are not known.

Sequenced here: CD4+ T cells sorted from PBMCs, sampled 10 days after the yellow fever booster vaccination. This sequence originates from a man younger than 35 who received the YFV17D yellow fever vaccine.

The CDR3 region reads CSASKVAAQNSPLHF. The sequenced DNA is TGCAGTGCCAGTAAGGTGGCAGCCCAAAATTCACCCCTCCACTTT. Here the chain combines TRBV20-1 and TRBJ1-6, with the D segment identity uncertain. The CDR3, from cysteine to phenylalanine, totals 15 residues. Only the CDR3 DNA stays, 45 bases, in frame from base 1. The trim is 6 bases for V and 7 bases for J, with a gap of 19 bases between the germline ends. According to the germline V gene (reference sequence), CDR1 reads DFQATT and CDR2 reads SNEGSKA.